Below, one T cell receptor (beta chain) is given with its context. What it binds is not known. The ends were cut back, 3 bases at V and 3 bases at J, with 5 bases in the middle. Germline CDR1 ENHRY, CDR2 SYGVKD. The CDR3 totals 13 residues. This sample is part of a study of blood T cells in healthy people across ages. Study outcomes and limitations: A roughly linear fall in TCR beta diversity per million T cells was seen with increasing age.

A second about 7 to 12 cycle PCR used barcoded and J-beta primers. TCRdb recomputed calls from the 5' RACE reads with MiXCR, one row per CDR3 protein. This sample carries about 1.1 million distinct CDR3 sequences, about two fifths of them seen once, and the ten largest clones take 10% to 15%. J is TRBJ2-2 and V is TRBV10-3; no reliable D call. The material sequenced was blood. This TCR derives from a man younger than 35 in good health. The CDR3 sequence: CAISDRDTGELFF. The CDR3 DNA is TGTGCCATCAGTGATAGAGACACCGGGGAGCTGTTTTTT.